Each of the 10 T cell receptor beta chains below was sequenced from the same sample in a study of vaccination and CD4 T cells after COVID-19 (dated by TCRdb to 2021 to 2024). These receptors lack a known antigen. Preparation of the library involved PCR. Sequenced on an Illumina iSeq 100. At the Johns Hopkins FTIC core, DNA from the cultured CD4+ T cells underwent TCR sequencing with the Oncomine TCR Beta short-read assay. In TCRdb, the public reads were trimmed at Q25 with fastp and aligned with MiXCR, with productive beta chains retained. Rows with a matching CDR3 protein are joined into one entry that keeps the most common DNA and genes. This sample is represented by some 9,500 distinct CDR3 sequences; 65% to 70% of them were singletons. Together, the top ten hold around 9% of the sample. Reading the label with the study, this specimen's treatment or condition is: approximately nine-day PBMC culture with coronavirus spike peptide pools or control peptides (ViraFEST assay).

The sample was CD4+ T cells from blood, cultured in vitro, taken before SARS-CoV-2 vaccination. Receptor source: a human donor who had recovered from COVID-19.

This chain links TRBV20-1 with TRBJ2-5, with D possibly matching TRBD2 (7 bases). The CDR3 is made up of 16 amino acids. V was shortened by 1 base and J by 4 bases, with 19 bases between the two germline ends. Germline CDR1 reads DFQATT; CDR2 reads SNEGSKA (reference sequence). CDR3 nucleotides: TGCAGTGCTAGAGTCGAGGGGGGCGGGAGAAGAGAGACCCAGTACTTC. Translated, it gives CSARVEGGGRRETQYF.

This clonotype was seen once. The chain's CDR3 is CASSATTEFQETQYF. The CDR3, as DNA: TGTGCCAGCAGCGCCACGACAGAATTCCAAGAGACCCAGTACTTC. J is TRBJ2-5 and V is TRBV5-4; weak D call: TRBD1 (5 bases). Trimming left V 4 bases short and J 1 base short, with 14 bases between. Germline assignment: CDR1 SGHNT and CDR2 YYREEE (reference sequence). The CDR3 consists of 15 residues.

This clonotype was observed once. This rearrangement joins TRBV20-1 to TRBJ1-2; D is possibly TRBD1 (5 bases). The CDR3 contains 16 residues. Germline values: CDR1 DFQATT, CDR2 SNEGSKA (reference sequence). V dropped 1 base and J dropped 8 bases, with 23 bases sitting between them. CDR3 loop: CSARAPPFEGVFGYTF. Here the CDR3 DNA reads TGCAGTGCTAGAGCTCCGCCATTCGAAGGGGTGTTCGGCTACACCTTC.

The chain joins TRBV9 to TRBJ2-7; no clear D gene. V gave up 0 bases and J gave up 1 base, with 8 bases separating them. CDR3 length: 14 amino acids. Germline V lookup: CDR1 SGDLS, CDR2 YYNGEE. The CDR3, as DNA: TGTGCCAGCAGCGTAGACTGGGATTCCTACGAGCAGTACTTC. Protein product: CASSVDWDSYEQYF.

CDR3 amino acids: CASSTYPPGGRHTEAFF. CDR3 DNA: TGTGCCAGCAGTACCTACCCCCCGGGGGGCCGCCACACTGAAGCTTTCTTT. The V gene is TRBV27, the J gene TRBJ1-1; D is perhaps TRBD1 (6 bases). The germline CDR1 and CDR2 sequences are MNHEY and SMNVEV (reference sequence). This CDR3 is built from 17 residues. The V end was cut by 5 bases, the J end by 3 bases, with 22 bases between.

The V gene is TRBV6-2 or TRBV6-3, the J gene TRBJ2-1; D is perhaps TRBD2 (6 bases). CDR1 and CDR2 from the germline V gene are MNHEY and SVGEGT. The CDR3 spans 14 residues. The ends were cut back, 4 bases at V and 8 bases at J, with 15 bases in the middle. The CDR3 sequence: CASSSTSTGDEQFF. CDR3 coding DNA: TGTGCCAGCAGTTCGACTAGTACCGGCGATGAGCAGTTCTTC.

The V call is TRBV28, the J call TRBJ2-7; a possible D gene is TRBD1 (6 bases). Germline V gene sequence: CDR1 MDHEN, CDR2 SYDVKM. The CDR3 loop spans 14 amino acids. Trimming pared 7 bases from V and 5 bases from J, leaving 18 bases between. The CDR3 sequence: CASNGAGAVNEQYF. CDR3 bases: TGTGCCAGCAATGGGGCAGGGGCTGTCAACGAGCAGTACTTC.

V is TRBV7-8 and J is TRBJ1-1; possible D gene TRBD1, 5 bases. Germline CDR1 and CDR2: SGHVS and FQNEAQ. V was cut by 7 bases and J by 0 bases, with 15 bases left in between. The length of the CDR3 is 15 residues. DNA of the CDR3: TGTGCCAGCACCGGGCAGGGTCATATGAACACTGAAGCTTTCTTT. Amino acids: CASTGQGHMNTEAFF.

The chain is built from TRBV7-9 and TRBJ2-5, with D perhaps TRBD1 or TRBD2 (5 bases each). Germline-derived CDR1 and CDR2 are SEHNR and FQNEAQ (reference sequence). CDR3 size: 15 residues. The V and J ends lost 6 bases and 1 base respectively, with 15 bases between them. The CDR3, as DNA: TGTGCCAGCAGGCACGCCCTTGGGACCCAAGAGACCCAGTACTTC. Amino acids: CASRHALGTQETQYF.

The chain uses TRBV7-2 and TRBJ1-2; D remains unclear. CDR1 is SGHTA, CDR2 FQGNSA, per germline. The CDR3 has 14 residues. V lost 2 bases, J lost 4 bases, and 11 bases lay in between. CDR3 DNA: TGTGCCAGCAGCTTACGCGGGGAGGGCTATGGCTACACCTTC. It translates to CASSLRGEGYGYTF.